A single sample is the source of the 9 T cell receptor beta chains below, sequenced in a study of CD8+CD57+ T cells in acquired aplastic anemia. Genomic DNA constituted the template upon which TCR beta VDJ and CDR3 profiling was performed. TCRdb reprocessed the reads via MiXCR and lists one record per CDR3 protein. Of under 200,000 distinct CDR3 sequences listed, roughly 47% are singletons. The material sequenced was sorted CD4+, CD8+, or CD8+CD57+ T cells (not recorded which) from PBMCs. These receptors came from a human donor in good health.

This clonotype was seen ten or more times. The chain carries TRBV20-1 and TRBJ2-1, with D tentatively TRBD1 or TRBD2 (6 bases each). Germline CDR1 is DFQATT and CDR2 is SNEGSKA (reference sequence). Trimming removed 7 bases from V and 7 bases from J, with 14 bases in between. The CDR3 contains 12 residues. The CDR3 is CSVTGGRNEQFF. In nucleotides, the CDR3 is TGCAGTGTAACCGGGGGCCGAAATGAGCAGTTCTTC.

This chain uses TRBV29-1 with TRBJ2-7; no definite D call. The CDR3 is 12 residues long. CDR1 is SQVTM, CDR2 ANQGSEA, per germline. Trimming left V 4 bases short and J 4 bases short, with 11 bases between. CDR3 sequence reads: CSVADGRYEQYF. In DNA form, the CDR3 reads TGCAGCGTTGCCGACGGCCGATACGAGCAGTACTTC.

This clonotype showed up many times. This rearrangement joins TRBV20-1 to TRBJ2-1, with 8 positions matching TRBD1. Per germline, CDR1 DFQATT and CDR2 SNEGSKA (reference sequence). J was trimmed by 2 bases and V by 8 bases; bases with no gene match: 8. This CDR3 is built from 14 residues. This CDR3 reads CSTLGQVTYNEQFF. The CDR3 region has the DNA TGCAGTACCTTGGGACAGGTTACCTACAATGAGCAGTTCTTC.

The genes are TRBV15 and TRBJ2-1; no reliable D call. Germline CDR1 is LNHNV and CDR2 is YYDKDF (reference sequence). V lost 8 bases, J lost 2 bases, and 13 bases lay in between. This CDR3 has 14 amino acids. The CDR3 DNA follows: TGTGCCACCTCCCTAGGCGGAACCTACAATGAGCAGTTCTTC. Amino acids: CATSLGGTYNEQFF.

This clonotype was counted at least ten times. The chain has TRBV6-1 and TRBJ2-7; D uncertain. V lost 7 bases, J lost 2 bases, and 18 bases lay in between. The CDR3 runs 15 residues. The germline V gene has CDR1 MNHNS and CDR2 SASEGT. CDR3 loop: CASTRSTVQTYEQYF. In DNA, the CDR3 is TGTGCCAGCACCCGGAGCACAGTTCAGACCTACGAGCAGTACTTC.

The chain is built from TRBV10-3 and TRBJ2-1; D gene unclear. The CDR3 has 15 amino acids. Between the trimmed V and J ends, which lost 2 bases and 10 bases, there was a span of 18 bases. Germline V gene sequence: CDR1 ENHRY, CDR2 SYGVKD. The CDR3 DNA is TGTGCCATCAGTGAGGAAGGAACCAATTCCTACGAGCAGTTCTTC. Protein sequence: CAISEEGTNSYEQFF.

A word on this clonotype: Compared with germline, one end of the junction differs, possibly owing to a read error. The chain's CDR3 is CASRRGGSKETQYF. In nucleotides, the CDR3 is TGTGCCAGCAGGCGGGGGGGCAGCAAAGAGACTCAGTACTTC. V and J are TRBV2 and TRBJ2-5; the match to TRBD2 covers 9 bases. Per the germline V gene, CDR1 is SNHLY and CDR2 is FYNNEI. The CDR3 loop spans 14 amino acids.

The rearrangement links TRBV7-8 to TRBJ2-7; the D call may be TRBD1 or TRBD2 (5 bases each). V dropped 5 bases and J dropped 3 bases, with 14 bases sitting between them. The CDR3 has 14 amino acids. Germline-derived CDR1 and CDR2 are SGHVS and FQNEAQ. CDR3: CASSPVGEIYEQYF. The CDR3, as DNA: TGTGCCAGCAGCCCAGTGGGGGAAATCTACGAGCAGTACTTC.

This clonotype was picked up many times. The rearrangement uses TRBV5-1 and TRBJ2-7; TRBD2 matches at 7 bases. Germline CDR1 SGHRS, CDR2 YFSETQ. The CDR3 sequence is 15 residues long. The J segment lost 0 bases and the V segment lost 0 bases, leaving 3 bases of the junction unmatched. The CDR3: CASSLAGGSSYEQYF. CDR3 sequence (DNA): TGCGCCAGCAGCTTGGCCGGCGGGAGCTCCTACGAGCAGTACTTC.